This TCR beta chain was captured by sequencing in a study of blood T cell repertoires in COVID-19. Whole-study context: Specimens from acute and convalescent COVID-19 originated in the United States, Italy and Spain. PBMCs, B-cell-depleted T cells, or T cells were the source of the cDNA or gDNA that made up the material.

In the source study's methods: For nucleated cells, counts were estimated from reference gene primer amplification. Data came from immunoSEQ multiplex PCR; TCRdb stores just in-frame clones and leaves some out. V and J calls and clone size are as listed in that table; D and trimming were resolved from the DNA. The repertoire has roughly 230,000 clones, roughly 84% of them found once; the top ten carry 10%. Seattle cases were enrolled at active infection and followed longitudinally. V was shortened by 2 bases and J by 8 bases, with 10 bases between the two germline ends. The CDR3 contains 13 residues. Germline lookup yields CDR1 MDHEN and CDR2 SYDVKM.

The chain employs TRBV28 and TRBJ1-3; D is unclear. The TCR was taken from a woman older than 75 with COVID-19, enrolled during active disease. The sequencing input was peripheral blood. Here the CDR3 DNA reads TGTGCCAGCAGTTTAGCCGGTGTCGACACCATATATTTT. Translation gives CASSLAGVDTIYF.